This TCR beta chain was recorded in a study of blood T cell repertoires in COVID-19. Data came from immunoSEQ multiplex PCR; TCRdb stores just in-frame clones and leaves some out. The sample lists around 140,000 clones, approximately 88% occurring once. The V end lost 7 bases, the J end lost 3 bases, and 13 bases lay between the germline ends. CDR1 is MNHNY, CDR2 SVGAGI, per germline (reference sequence). The CDR3 totals 13 residues. This clone has a handful of counts. The sequence came from a man aged 55 to 70 with acute or convalescent COVID-19. The sample comprised peripheral blood. V usage is TRBV6-6 and J usage is TRBJ2-7, with D maybe TRBD2 (7 bases). For the CDR3, the DNA is TGTGCCAGCACGACAGGACTAGGCTACGAGCAGTACTTC. Residues: CASTTGLGYEQYF.